The source of this T cell receptor (beta chain) is a study of blood T cell repertoires in COVID-19. Study in general: Collection of acute and convalescent COVID-19 samples took place in the United States, Italy and Spain. The analysed material was cDNA or gDNA that came from T cells, B-cell-depleted T cells, or PBMCs.

The V and J ends lost 7 bases and 0 bases respectively, with 16 bases between them. The CDR3 is 16 amino acids. Germline V gene sequence: CDR1 SGHTA, CDR2 FQGNSA. Study processing details: Amplification of reference gene primers provided the estimated nucleated cell counts. The method was immunoSEQ multiplex PCR; TCRdb's version includes in-frame clones alone and lacks a portion of them. V and J calls and clone size are those listed in that table; D and trimming were worked out from the DNA. The sample includes about 62,000 clones, 80% to 90% of them seen just once. Material: peripheral blood. V and J are TRBV7-2 and TRBJ2-1; perhaps TRBD2 as D (6 bases). This sequence was found in a woman aged 80 or over with acute or convalescent COVID-19. The CDR3 reads CASNADSGYSYNEQFF. The DNA for the CDR3 is TGTGCCAGCAACGCAGATAGCGGATACTCCTACAATGAGCAGTTCTTC.